This T cell receptor beta chain was captured in a study of blood T cell repertoires in COVID-19. Libraries were prepared by immunoSEQ multiplex PCR; TCRdb keeps only in-frame clonotypes and omits some of them. Found here are about 200,000 clones, 85% to 90% of them singletons; the top ten hold 6.2%. This receptor was taken from a man aged 55 to 70 who had recovered from COVID-19. The source material was peripheral blood.

The CDR3 sequence: CSVPSARGTEAFF. For the CDR3, the DNA is TGCAGCGTTCCATCTGCGAGGGGGACTGAAGCTTTCTTT. V usage is TRBV29-1 and J usage is TRBJ1-1; possibly TRBD1 for D (6 bases). V shed 5 bases and J shed 5 bases, with 15 bases lying between them. The CDR3 spans 13 residues. From germline, CDR1 is SQVTM and CDR2 ANQGSEA.